This T cell receptor beta chain was identified in a study of shared clonotypes between healthy human individuals. In its sample, this clone was seen once. In the naive CD8 group, cells lacked CD45RO and were positively selected for CCR7, so terminally differentiated effector memory CD45RA+ cells were left out. Sequencing was performed with immunoSEQ multiplex PCR; in TCRdb, only in-frame clones are kept and a portion is missing. The repertoire includes about 1.9 million clones, around 93% of them detected once, and about 1.7% sits in the top ten. This receptor was obtained from a man aged 18 to 29 in good health. Some clones in this sample may be carry-over from other donors' samples. Sequenced sample: naive CD8+ T cells from PBMCs.

CDR3: CASSYSGEAPPYEQYF. CDR3 nucleotide sequence: TGTGCCAGCAGTTACTCGGGGGAGGCGCCTCCCTACGAGCAGTACTTC. The chain recombines TRBV6-5 with TRBJ2-7; weak D call: TRBD2 (6 bases). The CDR3 covers 16 residues. Germline V gives CDR1 MNHEY, CDR2 SVGAGI. The V gene lost 0 bases and the J gene lost 2 bases, with 14 bases spanning the gap.